Shown below are 30 T cell receptor beta chains from a single sample sequenced in a study of T cells in Graves' hyperthyroidism and ophthalmopathy. TCR beta CDR3 regions were amplified from RNA transcripts. The HTBI primer set drove a first-round RT-PCR of the TCR CDR3. From the multiplex PCR reads, TCRdb called clonotypes with MiXCR, one entry per CDR3 protein. The table shows around 610,000 distinct CDR3 sequences, with over 12% occurring only once. The sample was blood. These receptors were taken from a woman aged 40 to 50 with Graves' ophthalmopathy.

The chain joins TRBV4-3 to TRBJ1-3; perhaps TRBD1 as D (5 bases). The CDR3 extends over 16 amino acids. Per the germline V gene, CDR1 is LGHNA and CDR2 is YSLEER. The V and J ends lost 0 bases and 0 bases respectively, with 9 bases between them. For the CDR3, the DNA is TGCGCCAGCAGCCAAGATCGGACAACCTCTGGAAACACCATATATTTT. It yields the protein CASSQDRTTSGNTIYF.

This clonotype has only a few counts. V and J are TRBV18 and TRBJ2-3, with unresolved D. The germline CDR1 and CDR2 sequences are KGHSH and LQKENI. Between the trimmed V and J ends, which lost 4 bases and 7 bases, there was a span of 18 bases. The CDR3 covers 15 residues. CDR3 amino acids: CASSLDRVPRHTQYF. CDR3 DNA: TGTGCCAGCTCACTTGACCGGGTGCCTAGGCATACGCAGTATTTT.

This clonotype appeared many times. The CDR3 spells CASSETWEQYF. The CDR3 nucleotides read TGTGCCAGCAGTGAAACTTGGGAGCAGTACTTC. The V gene is TRBV25-1, the J gene TRBJ2-7, with D unclear. CDR3 length: 11 residues. Germline lookup yields CDR1 MGHDK and CDR2 SYGVNS. V was trimmed by 2 bases and J by 7 bases, leaving 6 bases between them.

This clonotype was observed many times. V usage is TRBV7-2 and J usage is TRBJ2-5; unclear D gene. This CDR3 contains 14 residues. The germline V gene encodes CDR1 SGHTA and CDR2 FQGNSA. V lost 1 base and J lost 2, with 8 bases in between. CDR3 region: CASSLGPNQETQYF. DNA of the CDR3: TGTGCCAGCAGCTTAGGGCCGAATCAAGAGACCCAGTACTTC.

This clonotype was picked up many times. This rearrangement joins TRBV6-2 or TRBV6-3 to TRBJ1-1, with 8 bases aligning to TRBD1. Germline CDR1 and CDR2: MNHEY and SVGEGT. The CDR3 extends over 13 amino acids. J was trimmed by 7 bases and V by 6 bases; bases with no gene match: 7. CDR3 bases: TGTGCCAGCAGGGTCGTCGACAGGGGTGAAGCTTTCTTT. Translation: CASRVVDRGEAFF.

Only a few counts were recorded for this clonotype. The V call is TRBV7-9, the J call TRBJ1-2, with a weak D call TRBD1 (5 bases). V shed 1 base and J shed 2 bases, with 11 bases lying between them. The germline V gene has CDR1 SEHNR and CDR2 FQNEAQ (reference sequence). The CDR3 sequence is 15 residues long. The CDR3 sequence: CASSLEMGRNYGYTF. DNA of the CDR3: TGTGCCAGCAGCTTAGAAATGGGACGGAACTATGGCTACACCTTC.

This clonotype was seen at least ten times. The chain couples TRBV9 to TRBJ2-3; unclear D gene. The CDR3 contains 13 residues. V gave up 0 bases and J gave up 8 bases, with 10 bases separating them. Germline V gene lookup returns CDR1 SGDLS and CDR2 YYNGEE. CDR3 in DNA: TGTGCCAGCAGCGTAGGTAGTTCGGGTACGCAGTATTTT. Encoded protein: CASSVGSSGTQYF.

This clonotype was found many times. The gene calls are TRBV7-2 and TRBJ2-7; D is possibly TRBD1 (5 bases). Per the germline V gene, CDR1 is SGHTA and CDR2 is FQGNSA. The CDR3 length is 13 residues. V shed 1 base and J shed 3 bases, with 7 bases lying between them. The CDR3 reads CASSLDRSYEQYF. CDR3 nucleotides: TGTGCCAGCAGCTTAGACAGGAGCTACGAGCAGTACTTC.

V is TRBV24-1 and J is TRBJ1-3, with 7 bases fitting TRBD1. CDR3 length: 14 amino acids. With V trimmed by 0 bases and J by 7 bases, 2 bases remained unmatched. The germline V gene has CDR1 KGHDR and CDR2 SFDVKD. CDR3 sequence: CATSDLPRGNTIYF. As DNA, the CDR3 is TGTGCCACCAGTGATTTGCCCAGGGGGAACACCATATATTTT.

This clonotype came up a few times. This sequence joins TRBV12-5 and TRBJ1-3; TRBD1 aligns across 8 bases. CDR1 is LGHNT and CDR2 is FRNRAP in the germline V gene. Trimming took 4 bases from V and 4 from J; bases not matched to a gene: 9. CDR3 length: 16 residues. The CDR3 nucleotides are TGTGCTAGTGGTTCCCAGGGGGCCTCCCTCGGAAACACCATATATTTT. It codes for CASGSQGASLGNTIYF.

This clonotype was seen at least ten times. This chain connects TRBV28 to TRBJ1-2; D is possibly TRBD1 (5 bases). From germline, CDR1 is MDHEN and CDR2 SYDVKM. The CDR3 extends over 12 amino acids. V lost 7 bases and J lost 8, with 14 bases in between. This chain's CDR3 is CASNRGTRGYTF. In nucleotides, the CDR3 is TGTGCCAGCAATCGGGGGACCAGGGGCTACACCTTC.

In its sample, this clonotype was seen many times. The chain links TRBV2 to TRBJ1-5; TRBD1 matches 9 bases. The CDR3 runs to 13 residues. Germline CDR1 is SNHLY and CDR2 is FYNNEI. V was pared by 6 bases and J by 7 bases, with 4 bases of the junction left unmatched. In nucleotides, the CDR3 is TGTGCCAGCAGGGACAGGGGTGGACAGCCCCAGCATTTT. Encoded protein: CASRDRGGQPQHF.

This clonotype was picked up many times. The V call is TRBV28, the J call TRBJ1-3; no reliable D call. With 6 bases removed from V and 3 bases from J, the gap between germline ends came to 12 bases. Per germline, CDR1 MDHEN and CDR2 SYDVKM. The length of the CDR3 is 14 residues. CDR3 protein: CASRNGRSGNTIYF. CDR3 DNA sequence: TGTGCCAGCAGGAACGGACGGAGTGGAAACACCATATATTTT. The full variable domain, its missing parts supplied by reference TRBV28 and TRBJ1-3, is DVKVTQSSRYLVKRTGEKVFLECVQDMDHENMFWYRQDPGLGLRLIYFSYDVKMKEKGDIPEGYSVSREKKERFSLILESASTNQTSMYLCASRNGRSGNTIYFGEGSWLTVV.

This clonotype was seen many times. A much larger clone differs by one base, so this may be a read error. The rearrangement links TRBV28 to TRBJ2-5; 8 bases fit TRBD1. The ends lost 1 base at V and 7 bases at J; junction bases unmatched: 8. From germline, CDR1 is MDHEN and CDR2 SYDVKM. The CDR3 sequence is 15 residues long. The chain's CDR3 is CASSLYRTGKGTQYF. The CDR3 coding sequence is TGTGCCAGCAGTTTATACCGGACAGGGAAAGGGACCCAGTACTTC.

V gene TRBV2 combines with J gene TRBJ2-5; no clear D gene. V was pared by 2 bases and J by 0 bases, with 13 bases between. Germline V lookup: CDR1 SNHLY, CDR2 FYNNEI. There are 16 residues in the CDR3. CDR3 protein: CASSELGQLYQETQYF. The CDR3 region has the DNA TGTGCCAGCAGTGAATTAGGGCAGTTGTACCAAGAGACCCAGTACTTC.

V is TRBV19 and J is TRBJ2-2; possibly TRBD2 for D (5 bases). Trimming removed 7 bases from V and 5 bases from J, with 8 bases in between. Looked up from germline, CDR1 is LNHDA and CDR2 is SQIVND (reference sequence). This CDR3 contains 12 residues. As DNA, the CDR3 is TGTGCCAGTATTGAGGGAACCGGGGAGCTGTTTTTT. This encodes CASIEGTGELFF.

The sample holds many counts of this clonotype. The V and J genes are TRBV27 and TRBJ1-5; tentatively, D is TRBD1 (6 bases). Trimming cost V 2 bases and J 4 bases, with 15 bases left between them. Germline V gene sequence: CDR1 MNHEY, CDR2 SMNVEV (reference sequence). The CDR3 has 16 residues. The CDR3 bases are TGTGCCAGCAGTTTAAGGGGAGGGGGGCTAAATCAGCCCCAGCATTTT. Protein product: CASSLRGGGLNQPQHF.

This clonotype was seen at least ten times. CDR3 sequence reads: CSVTGDILYEQYF. Here the CDR3 DNA reads TGCAGCGTTACCGGGGACATACTCTACGAGCAGTACTTC. This chain joins TRBV29-1 and TRBJ2-7; weak D call: TRBD1 (6 bases). The CDR3 is 13 amino acids. The V end was cut by 5 bases, the J end by 3 bases, with 14 bases between. Germline V gene data show CDR1 as SQVTM and CDR2 as ANQGSEA.

This clonotype has just a few counts. The chain has TRBV12-3 or TRBV12-4 and TRBJ1-5, with D unclear. V shed 6 bases and J shed 11 bases, with 17 bases lying between them. This CDR3 is 13 amino acids long. The CDR3 loop is CASSSSAVGAQHF. CDR3 DNA sequence: TGTGCCAGCAGCTCGAGTGCTGTTGGAGCCCAGCATTTT.

This clonotype was seen repeatedly, ten times or more. The CDR3 region is CASSLWGSPGTEAFF. The CDR3 region has the DNA TGTGCCAGCAGTTTATGGGGCAGCCCGGGGACTGAAGCTTTCTTT. This rearrangement joins TRBV28 to TRBJ1-1, with D unresolved. Germline-derived CDR1 and CDR2 are MDHEN and SYDVKM. The CDR3 length is 15 residues. Trimming removed 0 bases at V and 5 bases at J, with 13 bases between.

This clonotype was counted at least ten times. The chain has TRBV28 and TRBJ2-5; a possible D gene is TRBD2 (5 bases). Trimming stripped 3 bases from V and 5 bases from J, with 19 bases between. The CDR3 covers 16 residues. Germline V gene lookup returns CDR1 MDHEN and CDR2 SYDVKM. CDR3 sequence: CASSLARGPFLETQYF. Written as DNA, the CDR3 is TGTGCCAGCAGTTTGGCGAGAGGGCCCTTTCTGGAGACCCAGTACTTC.

This clonotype turned up a few times. V gene TRBV11-1 combines with J gene TRBJ1-1; 10 bases agree with TRBD1. With V trimmed by 5 bases and J by 0 bases, 15 bases remained unmatched. The CDR3 loop spans 19 amino acids. Germline CDR1 and CDR2: SGHAT and FQDESV (reference sequence). The DNA for the CDR3 is TGTGCCAGCAGCCGCATGCAGGGACAGGGGCCCTCGATGAACACTGAAGCTTTCTTT. Its protein is CASSRMQGQGPSMNTEAFF.

This clonotype was detected ten times or more. The junction and the germline gene differ at one end; a read error may be behind it. The J gene is TRBJ2-5, the V gene TRBV29-1, with D uncertain. The CDR3 extends over 14 amino acids. CDR1 and CDR2 (germline): SQVTM, ANQGSEA. CDR3: CSVLGWQEQGTQYF. The CDR3 coding sequence is TGCAGCGTGCTTGGTTGGCAGGAGCAAGGGACCCAGTACTTC.

The chain carries TRBV5-6 and TRBJ2-7; D unresolved. The V end was cut by 0 bases, the J end by 3 bases, with 10 bases between. Germline CDR1 reads SGHDT; CDR2 reads YYEEEE. The CDR3 is 14 amino acids. For the CDR3, the DNA is TGTGCCAGCAGCTTGGGAACGCCAGACTACGAGCAGTACTTC. This sequence encodes CASSLGTPDYEQYF.

This clonotype has a count of ten or more. V and J are TRBV29-1 and TRBJ2-5; a weak D match, TRBD1 (6 bases). Per germline, CDR1 SQVTM and CDR2 ANQGSEA. There are 13 residues in the CDR3. Trimming took off 7 bases at V and 1 base at J, with 13 bases between the two ends. The CDR3 reads CSASQGFQETQYF. CDR3 nucleotides: TGCAGCGCATCACAGGGATTCCAAGAGACCCAGTACTTC.

This clonotype was seen a few times. The V gene is TRBV7-2, the J gene TRBJ2-7, with no clear D. The CDR3 spans 14 residues. V was cut by 1 base and J by 0 bases, with 7 bases left in between. Germline V gene lookup returns CDR1 SGHTA and CDR2 FQGNSA. The DNA of the CDR3 is TGTGCCAGCAGCTTAGAGGAGAGCTCCTACGAGCAGTACTTC. It codes for CASSLEESSYEQYF.

This clonotype was counted many times. This chain joins TRBV27 and TRBJ1-2; TRBD1 might be the D (5 bases). CDR1 is MNHEY, CDR2 SMNVEV, per germline (reference sequence). V lost 0 bases to trimming and J lost 4 bases, with 12 bases between them. The CDR3 runs 15 residues. The CDR3: CASSLSGEALYGYTF. CDR3 bases: TGTGCCAGCAGTTTATCGGGGGAGGCCCTCTATGGCTACACCTTC.

This clonotype was observed many times. The V gene is TRBV27, the J gene TRBJ1-2, with a weak D call TRBD1 (5 bases). Looked up from germline, CDR1 is MNHEY and CDR2 is SMNVEV (reference sequence). The CDR3 is 14 residues long. V lost 6 bases, J lost 7 bases, and 18 bases lay in between. CDR3 in DNA: TGTGCCAGCAGAGATGGGGGGGGGTTTCGTGGCTACACCTTC. Residues: CASRDGGGFRGYTF.

At least ten counts were recorded for this clonotype. The gene calls are TRBV10-3 and TRBJ1-2; 7 nucleotides line up with TRBD1. J gave up 0 bases and V 5 bases, and 6 bases lay outside the gene matches. CDR3 size: 15 residues. Germline loops: CDR1 ENHRY, CDR2 SYGVKD. Written as DNA, the CDR3 is TGTGCCATCAGTCTGACAGGGACAGCTAACTATGGCTACACCTTC. This sequence encodes CAISLTGTANYGYTF.

This chain links TRBV10-3 with TRBJ1-2; the D gene is possibly TRBD1 (6 bases). V was trimmed by 3 bases and J by 2 bases, leaving 10 bases between them. This CDR3 comprises 14 residues. From germline, CDR1 is ENHRY and CDR2 SYGVKD. In DNA, the CDR3 is TGTGCCATCAGTGAACAGGGACTCAACTATGGCTACACCTTC. This sequence encodes CAISEQGLNYGYTF.